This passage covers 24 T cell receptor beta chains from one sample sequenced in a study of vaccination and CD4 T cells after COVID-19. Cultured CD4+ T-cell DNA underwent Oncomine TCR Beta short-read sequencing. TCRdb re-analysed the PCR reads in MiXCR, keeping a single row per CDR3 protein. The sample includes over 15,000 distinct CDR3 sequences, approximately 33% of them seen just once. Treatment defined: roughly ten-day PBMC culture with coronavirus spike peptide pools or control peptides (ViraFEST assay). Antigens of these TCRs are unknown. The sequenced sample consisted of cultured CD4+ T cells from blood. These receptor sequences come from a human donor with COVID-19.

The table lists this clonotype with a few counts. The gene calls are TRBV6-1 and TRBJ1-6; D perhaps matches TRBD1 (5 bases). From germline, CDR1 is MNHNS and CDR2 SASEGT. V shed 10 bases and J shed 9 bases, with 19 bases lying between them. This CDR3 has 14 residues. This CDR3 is CATAWTTGGSPLHF. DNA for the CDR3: TGTGCCACCGCATGGACAACTGGTGGTTCACCCCTCCACTTT.

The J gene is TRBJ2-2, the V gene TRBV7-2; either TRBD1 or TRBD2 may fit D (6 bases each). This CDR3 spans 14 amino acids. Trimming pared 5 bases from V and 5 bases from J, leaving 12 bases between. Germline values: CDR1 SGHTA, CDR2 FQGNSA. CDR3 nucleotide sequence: TGTGCCAGCAGCGGGGGGCCCTGGACCGGGGAGCTGTTTTTT. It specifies CASSGGPWTGELFF.

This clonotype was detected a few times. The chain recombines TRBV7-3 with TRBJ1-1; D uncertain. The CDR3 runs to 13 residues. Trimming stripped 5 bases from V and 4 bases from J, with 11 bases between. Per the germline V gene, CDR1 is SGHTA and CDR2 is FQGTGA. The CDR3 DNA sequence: TGTGCCAGCAGCCCTAAGGGCGGCACTGAAGCTTTCTTT. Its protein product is CASSPKGGTEAFF.

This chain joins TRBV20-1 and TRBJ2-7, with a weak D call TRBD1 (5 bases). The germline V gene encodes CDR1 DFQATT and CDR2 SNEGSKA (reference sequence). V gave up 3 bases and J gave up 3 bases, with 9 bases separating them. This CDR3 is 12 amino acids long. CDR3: CSARTVSYEQYF. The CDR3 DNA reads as TGCAGTGCTAGGACAGTTAGCTACGAGCAGTACTTC.

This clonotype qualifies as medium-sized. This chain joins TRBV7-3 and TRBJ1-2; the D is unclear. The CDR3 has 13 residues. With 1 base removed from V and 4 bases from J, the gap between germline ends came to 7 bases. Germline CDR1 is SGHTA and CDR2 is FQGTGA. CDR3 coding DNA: TGTGCCAGCAGCTTAAGCGCAGTCTATGGCTACACCTTC. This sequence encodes CASSLSAVYGYTF.

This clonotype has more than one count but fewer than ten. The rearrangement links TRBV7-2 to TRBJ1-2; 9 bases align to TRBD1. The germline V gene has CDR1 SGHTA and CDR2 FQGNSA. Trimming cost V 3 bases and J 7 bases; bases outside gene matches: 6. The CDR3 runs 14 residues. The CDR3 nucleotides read TGTGCCAGCAGCTTGGGACAGGGAGAAAGTGGCTACACCTTC. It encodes CASSLGQGESGYTF.

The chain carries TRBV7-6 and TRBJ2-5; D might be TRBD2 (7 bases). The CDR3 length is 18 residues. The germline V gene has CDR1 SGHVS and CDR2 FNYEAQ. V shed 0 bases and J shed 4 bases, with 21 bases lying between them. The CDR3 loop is CASSLARGGGGAAETQYF. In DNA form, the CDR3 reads TGTGCCAGCAGCTTAGCGAGAGGGGGGGGCGGAGCGGCAGAGACCCAGTACTTC.

The CDR3 here is CASNSGKDQPQHF. The CDR3, as DNA: TGTGCCAGCAACTCCGGAAAGGATCAGCCCCAGCATTTT. J is TRBJ1-5 and V is TRBV27; D gene ambiguous. V gave up 7 bases and J gave up 5 bases, with 12 bases separating them. The CDR3 is 13 amino acids. The germline CDR1 and CDR2 sequences are MNHEY and SMNVEV (reference sequence).

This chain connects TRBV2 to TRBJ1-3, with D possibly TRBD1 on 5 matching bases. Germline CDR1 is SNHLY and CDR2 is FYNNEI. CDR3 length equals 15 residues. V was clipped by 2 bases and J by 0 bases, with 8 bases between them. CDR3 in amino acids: CASSEQRGSGNTIYF. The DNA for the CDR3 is TGTGCCAGCAGTGAACAAAGGGGCTCTGGAAACACCATATATTTT.

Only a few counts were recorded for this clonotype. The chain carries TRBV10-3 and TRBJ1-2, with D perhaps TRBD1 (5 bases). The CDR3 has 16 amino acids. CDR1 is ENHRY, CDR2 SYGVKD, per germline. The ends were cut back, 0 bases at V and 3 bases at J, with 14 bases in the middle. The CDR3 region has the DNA TGTGCCATCAGTGAGTCGAGGCAGGGAATATACTATGGCTACACCTTC. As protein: CAISESRQGIYYGYTF.

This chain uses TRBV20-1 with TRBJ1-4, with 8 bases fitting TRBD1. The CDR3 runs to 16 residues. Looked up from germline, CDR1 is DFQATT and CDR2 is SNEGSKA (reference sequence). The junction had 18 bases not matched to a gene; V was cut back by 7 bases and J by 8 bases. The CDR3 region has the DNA TGCAGTGTATCCCCGTCCCAGGGGGCGCCAAGGGAAAAACTGTTTTTT. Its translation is CSVSPSQGAPREKLFF.

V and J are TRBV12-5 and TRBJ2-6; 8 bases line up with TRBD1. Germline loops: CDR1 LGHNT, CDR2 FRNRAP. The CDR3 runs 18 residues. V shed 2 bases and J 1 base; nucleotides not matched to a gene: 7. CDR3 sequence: CASGLPGQGTSGANVLTF. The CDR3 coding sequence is TGTGCTAGTGGTTTGCCCGGACAGGGAACGTCTGGGGCCAACGTCCTGACTTTC.

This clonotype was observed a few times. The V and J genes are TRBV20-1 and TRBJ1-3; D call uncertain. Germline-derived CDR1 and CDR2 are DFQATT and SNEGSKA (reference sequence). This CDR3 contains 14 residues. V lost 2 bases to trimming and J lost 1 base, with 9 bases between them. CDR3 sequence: CSARRTGSGNTIYF. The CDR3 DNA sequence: TGCAGTGCTAGACGAACTGGATCTGGAAACACCATATATTTT.

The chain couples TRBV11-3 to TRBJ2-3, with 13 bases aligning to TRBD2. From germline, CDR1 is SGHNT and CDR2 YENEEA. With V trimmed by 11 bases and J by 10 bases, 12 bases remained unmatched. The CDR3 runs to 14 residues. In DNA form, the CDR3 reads TGTGCCGTATCACTAGCGGGGGGGACTAATGCGCAGTATTTT. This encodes CAVSLAGGTNAQYF.

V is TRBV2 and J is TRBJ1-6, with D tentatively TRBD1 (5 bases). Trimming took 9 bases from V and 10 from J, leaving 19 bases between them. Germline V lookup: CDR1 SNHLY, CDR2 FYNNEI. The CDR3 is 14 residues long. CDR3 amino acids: CASQGALEVSPLHF. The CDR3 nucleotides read TGTGCCAGTCAGGGTGCTCTTGAGGTATCACCCCTCCACTTT.

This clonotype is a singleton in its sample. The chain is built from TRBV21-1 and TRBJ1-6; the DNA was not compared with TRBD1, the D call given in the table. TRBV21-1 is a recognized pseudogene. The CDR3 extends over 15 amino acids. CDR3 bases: TGTGCCAGCAGCGTAGGGGACAAGGCGAATTCACCCCTCCACTTT. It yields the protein CASSVGDKANSPLHF.

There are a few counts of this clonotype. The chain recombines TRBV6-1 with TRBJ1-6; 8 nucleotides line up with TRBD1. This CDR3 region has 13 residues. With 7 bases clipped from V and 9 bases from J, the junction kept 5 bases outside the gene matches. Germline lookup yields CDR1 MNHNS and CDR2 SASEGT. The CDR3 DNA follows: TGTGCCAGCATAACAGGGGGATTTTCACCCCTCCACTTT. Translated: CASITGGFSPLHF.

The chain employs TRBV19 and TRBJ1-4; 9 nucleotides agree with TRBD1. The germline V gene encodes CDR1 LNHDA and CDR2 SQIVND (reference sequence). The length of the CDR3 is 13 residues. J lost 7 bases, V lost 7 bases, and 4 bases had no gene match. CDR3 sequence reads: CASKGQGTEKLFF. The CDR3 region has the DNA TGTGCCAGTAAGGGACAGGGCACTGAAAAACTGTTTTTT.

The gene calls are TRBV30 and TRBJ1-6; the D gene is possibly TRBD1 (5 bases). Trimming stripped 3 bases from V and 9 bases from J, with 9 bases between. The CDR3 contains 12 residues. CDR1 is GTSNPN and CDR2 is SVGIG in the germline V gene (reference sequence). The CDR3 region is CAWRPGSSPLHF. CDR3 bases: TGTGCCTGGAGGCCAGGGTCTTCACCCCTCCACTTT. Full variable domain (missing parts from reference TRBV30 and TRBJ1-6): SQTIHQWPATLVQPVGSPLSLECTVEGTSNPNLYWYRQAAGRGLQLLFYSVGIGQISSEVPQNLSASRPQDRQFILSSKKLLLSDSGFYLCAWRPGSSPLHFGNGTRLTVT.

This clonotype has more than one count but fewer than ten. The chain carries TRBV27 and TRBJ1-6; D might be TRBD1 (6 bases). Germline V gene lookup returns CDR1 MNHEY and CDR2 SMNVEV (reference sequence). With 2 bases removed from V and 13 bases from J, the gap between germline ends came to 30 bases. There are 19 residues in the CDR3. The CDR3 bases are TGTGCCAGCAGTTTACGATCATGGACAGTGTCCACCCCCATTGCGCCCCTCCACTTT. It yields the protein CASSLRSWTVSTPIAPLHF.

The DNA of the CDR3 is TGTGCCAGCAGTTTAGGCGCCGTCCTGGGGGAAAAACTGTTTTTT. As protein: CASSLGAVLGEKLFF. This chain connects TRBV28 to TRBJ1-4; D gene ambiguous. The CDR3 totals 15 residues. Trimming left V 2 bases short and J 8 bases short, with 15 bases between. Looked up from germline, CDR1 is MDHEN and CDR2 is SYDVKM.

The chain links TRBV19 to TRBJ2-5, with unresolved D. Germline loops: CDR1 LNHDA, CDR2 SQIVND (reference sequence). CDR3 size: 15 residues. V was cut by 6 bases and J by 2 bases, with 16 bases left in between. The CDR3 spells CASRLSANKQETQYF. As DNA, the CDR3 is TGTGCCAGTAGGTTGTCTGCGAATAAACAAGAGACCCAGTACTTC.

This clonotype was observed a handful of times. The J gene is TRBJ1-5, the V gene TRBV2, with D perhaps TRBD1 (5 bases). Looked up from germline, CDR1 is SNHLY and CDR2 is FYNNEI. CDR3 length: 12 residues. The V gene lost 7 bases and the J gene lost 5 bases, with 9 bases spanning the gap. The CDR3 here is CASNQGYQPQHF. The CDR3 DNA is TGTGCCAGCAACCAGGGTTATCAGCCCCAGCATTTT. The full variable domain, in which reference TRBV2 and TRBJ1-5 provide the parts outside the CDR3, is EPEVTQTPSHQVTQMGQEVILRCVPISNHLYFYWYRQILGQKVEFLVSFYNNEISEKSEIFDDQFSVERPDGSNFTLKIRSTKLEDSAMYFCASNQGYQPQHFGDGTRLSIL.

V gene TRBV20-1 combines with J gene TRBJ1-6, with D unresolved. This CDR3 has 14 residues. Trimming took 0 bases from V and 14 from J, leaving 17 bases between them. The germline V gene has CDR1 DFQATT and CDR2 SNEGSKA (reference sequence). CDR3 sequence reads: CSARDTRPVFTLHF. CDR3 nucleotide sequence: TGCAGTGCTAGAGATACGCGCCCCGTTTTTACCCTCCACTTT.